A selection of T cell receptor beta chains follows, all from one sample in a study of spatial heterogeneity in lung cancer. TCRdb re-derived calls from the 5' RACE reads in MiXCR, one entry per CDR3 protein. Among 65,000 to 85,000 distinct CDR3 sequences listed, 15% to 25% were seen once. The sample in question was PBMCs, obtained at surgery. These receptors were collected from a male donor with early-stage non-small cell lung cancer. Each CDR3 is given with its conserved first and last residue. A D gene is named only where the DNA matches it firmly. Some rows mark clone size as missing; the rest say once, few, many or name a class of expanded clone.

cdr3_aa: CSARPPSASGSTDTQYF
cdr3_nt: TGCAGTGCTAGACCCCCGTCGGCCAGCGGGAGCACAGATACGCAGTATTTT
v_call: TRBV20-1
d_call: NA
j_call: TRBJ2-3
clone_size: few

cdr3_aa: CASSPLGSGGTDTQYF
cdr3_nt: TGTGCCAGCTCACCACTAGGTAGCGGGGGCACAGATACGCAGTATTTT
v_call: TRBV18
d_call: TRBD2
j_call: TRBJ2-3
clone_size: few

cdr3_aa: CASSFPGRDKNIQYF
cdr3_nt: TGTGCCAGCAGTTTCCCGGGGAGGGACAAAAACATTCAGTACTTC
v_call: TRBV28
d_call: TRBD2
j_call: TRBJ2-4
clone_size: NA

cdr3_aa: CSVGGDLADTQYF
cdr3_nt: TGCAGCGTTGGAGGGGACTTGGCAGATACGCAGTATTTT
v_call: TRBV29-1
d_call: NA
j_call: TRBJ2-3
clone_size: NA

cdr3_aa: CASSSQAGGPSETQYF
cdr3_nt: TGTGCCAGCAGTTCCCAAGCGGGAGGGCCGAGTGAGACCCAGTACTTC
v_call: TRBV12-3/TRBV12-4
d_call: TRBD2
j_call: TRBJ2-5
clone_size: NA

cdr3_aa: CASSLEGFTQYF
cdr3_nt: TGTGCCAGCAGTTTAGAAGGGTTCACGCAGTATTTT
v_call: TRBV28
d_call: NA
j_call: TRBJ2-3
clone_size: NA

cdr3_aa: CASSLEPGKADTQYF
cdr3_nt: TGTGCCAGCAGCTTGGAGCCGGGGAAGGCAGATACGCAGTATTTT
v_call: TRBV5-4
d_call: NA
j_call: TRBJ2-3
clone_size: few

cdr3_aa: CASSELRGRANEKLFF
cdr3_nt: TGTGCCAGCAGTGAATTGCGGGGGAGGGCTAATGAAAAACTGTTTTTT
v_call: TRBV2
d_call: NA
j_call: TRBJ1-4
clone_size: few

cdr3_aa: CSVSTISYNEQFF
cdr3_nt: TGCAGCGTGTCAACTATCTCCTACAATGAGCAGTTCTTC
v_call: TRBV29-1
d_call: NA
j_call: TRBJ2-1
clone_size: NA

cdr3_aa: CASSFLKYGYNEQFF
cdr3_nt: TGTGCCAGCAGCTTTTTGAAATACGGGTACAATGAGCAGTTCTTC
v_call: TRBV11-2
d_call: NA
j_call: TRBJ2-1
clone_size: many

cdr3_aa: CASSPARRLITYEQYF
cdr3_nt: TGTGCCAGCAGCCCCGCCCGTCGCCTAATAACCTACGAGCAGTACTTC
v_call: TRBV28
d_call: NA
j_call: TRBJ2-7
clone_size: few

cdr3_aa: CATSRDLSTQQETQYF
cdr3_nt: TGTGCCACCAGCAGAGATCTCTCGACTCAACAAGAGACCCAGTACTTC
v_call: TRBV15
d_call: NA
j_call: TRBJ2-5
clone_size: NA

cdr3_aa: CASSLWGAANYGYTF
cdr3_nt: TGTGCCAGCAGCCTATGGGGGGCAGCTAACTATGGCTACACCTTC
v_call: TRBV14
d_call: NA
j_call: TRBJ1-2
clone_size: NA

cdr3_aa: CASSRITEAFF
cdr3_nt: TGTGCCAGCTCCCGAATCACTGAAGCTTTCTTT
v_call: TRBV6-2/TRBV6-3
d_call: NA
j_call: TRBJ1-1
clone_size: NA

cdr3_aa: CASSFPVRATDTQYF
cdr3_nt: TGTGCCAGCAGCTTCCCCGTGAGGGCCACAGATACGCAGTATTTT
v_call: TRBV7-6
d_call: NA
j_call: TRBJ2-3
clone_size: NA

cdr3_aa: CASSQDTRSTQYF
cdr3_nt: TGTGCCAGCAGCCAAGATACAAGGAGCACGCAGTATTTT
v_call: TRBV3-1
d_call: NA
j_call: TRBJ2-3
clone_size: many

cdr3_aa: CASSALNGGGTDTQYF
cdr3_nt: TGTGCCAGCAGTGCCCTCAACGGGGGGGGCACAGATACGCAGTATTTT
v_call: TRBV6-4
d_call: TRBD2
j_call: TRBJ2-3
clone_size: NA

cdr3_aa: CSTSQDEKLFF
cdr3_nt: TGCAGTACTAGCCAGGATGAAAAACTGTTTTTT
v_call: TRBV20-1
d_call: NA
j_call: TRBJ1-4
clone_size: few

cdr3_aa: CASNGAGENYNEQFF
cdr3_nt: TGTGCCAGCAACGGCGCAGGGGAAAACTACAATGAGCAGTTCTTC
v_call: TRBV28
d_call: NA
j_call: TRBJ2-1
clone_size: once

cdr3_aa: CASSTRIGDEQFF
cdr3_nt: TGTGCCAGCAGCACTCGGATCGGCGATGAGCAGTTCTTC
v_call: TRBV7-2
d_call: NA
j_call: TRBJ2-1
clone_size: many

cdr3_aa: CSARDSTSGTYEQYF
cdr3_nt: TGCAGTGCTAGAGATTCTACTAGCGGCACCTACGAGCAGTACTTC
v_call: TRBV20-1
d_call: TRBD2
j_call: TRBJ2-7
clone_size: few

cdr3_aa: CASSYLDRGADTQYF
cdr3_nt: TGTGCCAGCAGTTACCTCGACAGGGGTGCAGATACGCAGTATTTT
v_call: TRBV6-5
d_call: TRBD1
j_call: TRBJ2-3
clone_size: few

cdr3_aa: CASSPGGRETGYTF
cdr3_nt: TGTGCCAGCAGCCCCGGGGGCAGGGAGACGGGCTACACCTTC
v_call: TRBV7-3
d_call: NA
j_call: TRBJ1-2
clone_size: few

cdr3_aa: CASSQFQLAGSEQYF
cdr3_nt: TGTGCCAGCAGCCAATTTCAACTTGCAGGCAGCGAGCAGTACTTC
v_call: TRBV16
d_call: NA
j_call: TRBJ2-7
clone_size: few

cdr3_aa: CASSLVGGSTNGETQYF
cdr3_nt: TGTGCCAGCAGCTTAGTTGGAGGGTCAACAAATGGGGAGACCCAGTACTTC
v_call: TRBV7-6
d_call: NA
j_call: TRBJ2-5
clone_size: many

cdr3_aa: CAWSLTRSYEQYF
cdr3_nt: TGTGCCTGGAGTCTTACACGCTCCTACGAGCAGTACTTC
v_call: TRBV30
d_call: NA
j_call: TRBJ2-7
clone_size: many

cdr3_aa: CASSPVEANTGELFF
cdr3_nt: TGTGCCAGCAGCCCGGTAGAAGCGAACACCGGGGAGCTGTTTTTT
v_call: TRBV4-2
d_call: NA
j_call: TRBJ2-2
clone_size: few

cdr3_aa: CASSQEGEKLFF
cdr3_nt: TGTGCCAGCAGCCAAGAGGGGGAAAAACTGTTTTTT
v_call: TRBV3-1
d_call: NA
j_call: TRBJ1-4
clone_size: NA